This TCR beta chain was captured by sequencing in a study of CD8 T cells in ankylosing spondylitis. Study-level findings and limits: Blood from ankylosing spondylitis patients appeared to carry a characteristic roughly eight-variant TCR beta motif.

Molecular-barcoded quantitative 5'-RACE produced these TCR beta libraries. TCRdb redid the calling of the 5' RACE reads with MiXCR, one entry per CDR3 protein. Altogether around 770,000 distinct CDR3 sequences are present, 12% being singletons, with the ten largest covering around 0.51%. This clonotype was counted ten times or more. What it recognizes is unknown. Germline V gene lookup returns CDR1 SGHRS and CDR2 YFSETQ. V was pared by 0 bases and J by 4 bases, with 10 bases between. This CDR3 comprises 15 residues. This clonotype originated in a male donor with ankylosing spondylitis. The specimen sequenced was blood, either unsorted or a sorted T cell fraction (not recorded which). The rearrangement joins TRBV5-1 to TRBJ2-2, with D possibly TRBD2 on 6 matching bases. The CDR3 spells CASSLVEGFTGELFF. The CDR3 DNA reads TGCGCCAGCAGCTTGGTGGAGGGGTTCACCGGGGAGCTGTTTTTT.